This T cell receptor (beta chain) was sequenced for a study of CD4 T cells in relation to SARS-CoV-2 and coronaviruses. Study-level findings and limits: Pre-pandemic and post-infection samples never came from the same donor.

Profiling relied on immunoSEQ multiplex PCR, and the TCRdb table lists in-frame clones only, not all of them. The table includes under 25,000 clones, 60% to 85% detected once. The CDR3 consists of 13 residues. Germline values: CDR1 WNHNN, CDR2 SYGVQD (reference sequence). V lost 4 bases and J 5 bases, leaving 8 bases between the germline ends. Before the COVID-19 pandemic, during about 2010-2019, CD4+ T cells were taken from unexposed donors. The cells were cultured for about 10 days before CD4+ T cells were isolated. Testing used SARS-CoV-2 S/N and four cold-coronavirus spikes on unexposed-donor CD4+ T cells, cells permitting. About this clone itself: Its antigen remains unknown.

This TCR was sampled from a human donor in good health. The chain links TRBV10-1 to TRBJ2-2, with TRBD1 as a possible D gene (5 bases). Specimen: CD4+ T cells from PBMCs, cultured in vitro. CDR3 protein: CASSGGWTGELFF. DNA of the CDR3: TGCGCCAGCAGTGGGGGCTGGACCGGGGAGCTGTTTTTT.